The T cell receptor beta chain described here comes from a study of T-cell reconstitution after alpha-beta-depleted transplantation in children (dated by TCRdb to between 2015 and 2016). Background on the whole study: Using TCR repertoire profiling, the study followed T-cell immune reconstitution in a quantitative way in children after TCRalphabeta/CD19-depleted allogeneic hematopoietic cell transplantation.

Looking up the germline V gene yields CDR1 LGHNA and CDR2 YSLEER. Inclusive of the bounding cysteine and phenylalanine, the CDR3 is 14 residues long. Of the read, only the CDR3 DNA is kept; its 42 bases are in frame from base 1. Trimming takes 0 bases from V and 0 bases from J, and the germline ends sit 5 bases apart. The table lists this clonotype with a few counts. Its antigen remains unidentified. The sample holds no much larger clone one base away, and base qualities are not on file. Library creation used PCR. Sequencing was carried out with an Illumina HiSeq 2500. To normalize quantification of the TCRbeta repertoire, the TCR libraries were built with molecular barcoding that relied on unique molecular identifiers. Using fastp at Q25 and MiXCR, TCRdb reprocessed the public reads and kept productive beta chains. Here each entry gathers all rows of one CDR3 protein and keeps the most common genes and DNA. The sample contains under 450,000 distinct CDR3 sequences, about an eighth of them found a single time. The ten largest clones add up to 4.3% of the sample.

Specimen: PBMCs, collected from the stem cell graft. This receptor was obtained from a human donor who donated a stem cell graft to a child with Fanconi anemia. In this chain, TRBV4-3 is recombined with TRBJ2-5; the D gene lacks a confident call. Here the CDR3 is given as CASSQDLYQETQYF. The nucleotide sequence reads TGCGCCAGCAGCCAAGATCTGTACCAAGAGACCCAGTACTTC.